The clone carrying this T cell receptor beta chain was detected only a few times. Its antigen remains unidentified. The CDR3 spans 14 residues. Trimming took 2 bases from V and 4 from J; bases not matched to a gene: 3. This entry belongs to a study of T cell repertoires in cytomegalovirus infection. Study-wide background: Signatures in public TCR beta sequences pointed to both CMV infection and matching HLA type. Study findings and constraints: HLA-C-restricted, CMV-specific TCR beta clonotypes were dominant ex vivo.

In TCRdb, the reads were re-called with MiXCR into one record per CDR3 protein. The top ten hold approximately 2.3% of the sample, which has about 310,000 distinct CDR3 sequences, 8% to 10% seen once. The chain has TRBV23-1 and TRBJ2-5; 8 bases are a match to TRBD2. TRBV23-1 belongs to the ORF category, with a function that is uncertain. The TCR was taken from a human donor in good health (CMV status not recorded). Some clones in this sample may be carry-over from other donors' samples. The sample consisted of PBMCs. The CDR3, as DNA: TGCGCCAGCAGTCAACGACGGGAGGGAGAGACCCAGTACTTC. It is translated as CASSQRREGETQYF.